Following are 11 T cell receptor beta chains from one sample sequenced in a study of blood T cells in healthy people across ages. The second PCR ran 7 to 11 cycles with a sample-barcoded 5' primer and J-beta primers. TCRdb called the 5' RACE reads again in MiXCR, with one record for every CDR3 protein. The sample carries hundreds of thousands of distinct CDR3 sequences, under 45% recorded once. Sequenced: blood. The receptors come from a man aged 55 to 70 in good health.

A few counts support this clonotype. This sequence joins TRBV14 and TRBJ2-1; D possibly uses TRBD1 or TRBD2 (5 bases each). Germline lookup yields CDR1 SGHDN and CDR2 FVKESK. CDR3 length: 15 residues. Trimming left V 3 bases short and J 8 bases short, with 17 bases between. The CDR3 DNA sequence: TGTGCCAGCAGCCACAGAGGGGCAGGGTTAGATGAGCAGTTCTTC. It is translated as CASSHRGAGLDEQFF.

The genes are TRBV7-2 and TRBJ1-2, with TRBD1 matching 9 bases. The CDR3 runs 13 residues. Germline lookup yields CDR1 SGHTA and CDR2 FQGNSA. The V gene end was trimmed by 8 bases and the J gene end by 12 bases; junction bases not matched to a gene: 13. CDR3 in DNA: TGTGCCAGCTCGACAGGGGGAGCTCCCATGGACACCTTC. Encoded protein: CASSTGGAPMDTF.

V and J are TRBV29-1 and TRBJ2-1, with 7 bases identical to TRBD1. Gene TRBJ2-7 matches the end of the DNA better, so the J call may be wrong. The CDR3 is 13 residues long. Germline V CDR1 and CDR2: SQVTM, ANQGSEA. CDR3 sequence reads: CSSRDRDYNEQYF. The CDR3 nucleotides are TGCAGCAGCCGGGACAGAGACTACAATGAGCAGTACTTC.

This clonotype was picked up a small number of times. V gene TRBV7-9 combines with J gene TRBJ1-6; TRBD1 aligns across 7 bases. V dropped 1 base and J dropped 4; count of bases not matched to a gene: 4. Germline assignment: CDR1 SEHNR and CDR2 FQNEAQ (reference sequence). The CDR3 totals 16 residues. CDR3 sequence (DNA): TGTGCCAGCAGCTTAGAAGGGGGCGCTTATAATTCACCCCTCCACTTT. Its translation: CASSLEGGAYNSPLHF.

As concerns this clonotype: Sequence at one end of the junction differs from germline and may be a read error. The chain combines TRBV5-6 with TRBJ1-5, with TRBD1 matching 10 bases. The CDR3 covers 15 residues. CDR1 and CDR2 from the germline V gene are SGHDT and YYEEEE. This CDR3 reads CAGSLGQGINQPQHF. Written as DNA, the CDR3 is TGTGCCGGCAGCTTGGGACAGGGGATTAATCAGCCCCAGCATTTT.

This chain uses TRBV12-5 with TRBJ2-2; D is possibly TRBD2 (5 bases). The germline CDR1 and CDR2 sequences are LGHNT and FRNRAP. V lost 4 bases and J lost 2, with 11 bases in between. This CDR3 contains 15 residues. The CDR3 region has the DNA TGTGCTAGTGGTTCCGGGAAGCCTAACACCGGGGAGCTGTTTTTT. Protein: CASGSGKPNTGELFF.

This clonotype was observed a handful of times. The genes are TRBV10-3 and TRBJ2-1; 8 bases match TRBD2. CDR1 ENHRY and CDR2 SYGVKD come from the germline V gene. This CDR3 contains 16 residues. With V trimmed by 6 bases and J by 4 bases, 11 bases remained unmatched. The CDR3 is CAISAGGRSGYNEQFF. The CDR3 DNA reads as TGTGCCATCAGCGCGGGGGGCAGGTCGGGTTACAATGAGCAGTTCTTC.

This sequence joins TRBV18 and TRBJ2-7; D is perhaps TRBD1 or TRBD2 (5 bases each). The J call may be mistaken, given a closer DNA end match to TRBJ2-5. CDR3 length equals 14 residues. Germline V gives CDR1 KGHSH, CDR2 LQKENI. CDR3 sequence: CASSRGVTEETQYF. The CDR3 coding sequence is TGTGCCAGCTCGAGAGGGGTCACGGAGGAGACCCAGTACTTC.

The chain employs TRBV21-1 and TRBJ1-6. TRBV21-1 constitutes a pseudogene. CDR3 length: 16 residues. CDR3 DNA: TGTGCCAGCAGCAATGCGAAGATTTACTATAATTCACCCCTCCACTTT. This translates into CASSNAKIYYNSPLHF.

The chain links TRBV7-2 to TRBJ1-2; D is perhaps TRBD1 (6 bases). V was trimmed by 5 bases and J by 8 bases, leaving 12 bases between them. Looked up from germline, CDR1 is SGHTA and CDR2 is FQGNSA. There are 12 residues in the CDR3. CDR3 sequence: CASSEYREGYTF. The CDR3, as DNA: TGTGCCAGCAGCGAGTACAGGGAAGGCTACACCTTC.

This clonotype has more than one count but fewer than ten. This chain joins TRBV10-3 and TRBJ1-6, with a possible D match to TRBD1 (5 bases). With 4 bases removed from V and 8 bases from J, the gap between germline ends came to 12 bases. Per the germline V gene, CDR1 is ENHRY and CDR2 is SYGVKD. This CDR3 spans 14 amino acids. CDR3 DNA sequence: TGTGCCATCAGTGGCAGCCTAGGGGATTCACCCCTCCACTTT. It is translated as CAISGSLGDSPLHF.